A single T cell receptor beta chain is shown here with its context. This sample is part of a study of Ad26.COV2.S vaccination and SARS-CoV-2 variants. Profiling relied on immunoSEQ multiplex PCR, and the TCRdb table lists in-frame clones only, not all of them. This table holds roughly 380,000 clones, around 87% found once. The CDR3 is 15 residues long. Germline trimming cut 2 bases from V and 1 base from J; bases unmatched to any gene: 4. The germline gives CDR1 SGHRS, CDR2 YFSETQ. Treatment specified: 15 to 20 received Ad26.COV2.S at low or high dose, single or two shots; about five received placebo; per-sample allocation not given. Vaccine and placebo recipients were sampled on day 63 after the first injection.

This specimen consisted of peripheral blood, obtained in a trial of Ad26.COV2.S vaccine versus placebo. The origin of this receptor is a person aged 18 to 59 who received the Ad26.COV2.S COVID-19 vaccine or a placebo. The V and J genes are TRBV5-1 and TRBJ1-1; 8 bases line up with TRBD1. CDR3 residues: CASSFGGQGNTEAFF. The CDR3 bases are TGCGCCAGCAGCTTCGGTGGACAGGGGAACACTGAAGCTTTCTTT.